This T cell receptor (beta chain) is from a study of blood T cell repertoires in COVID-19. As for the study in general: The United States, Italy and Spain were the sources of the acute and convalescent COVID-19 samples. Sources were T cells, B-cell-depleted T cells, or PBMCs; the material itself was cDNA or gDNA.

The CDR3 contains 14 residues. Germline V gives CDR1 SGHNT, CDR2 YYREEE (reference sequence). With 0 bases removed from V and 4 bases from J, the gap between germline ends came to 10 bases. Methods used by the authors: Amplification of reference gene primers provided the estimated nucleated cell counts. The repertoire was sequenced with immunoSEQ multiplex PCR; TCRdb's copy has only in-frame clones and lacks some. V, J and clone size reflect that table, while D and trimming were determined from the DNA. The data show more than 100,000 clones, 84% seen once. This clone appeared once. The sequencing input was peripheral blood. The chain joins TRBV5-4 to TRBJ1-1; D perhaps matches TRBD1 (6 bases). The sequence came from a woman in her twenties or thirties who had recovered from COVID-19. The CDR3 sequence: CASSLEGGATEAFF. The CDR3 coding sequence is TGTGCCAGCAGCTTGGAAGGGGGTGCCACTGAAGCTTTCTTT. Based on the CDR3 plus reference TRBV5-4 and TRBJ1-1, the full variable domain is ETGVTQSPTHLIKTRGQQVTLRCSSQSGHNTVSWYQQALGQGPQFIFQYYREEENGRGNFPPRFSGLQFPNYSSELNVNALELDDSALYLCASSLEGGATEAFFGQGTRLTVV.